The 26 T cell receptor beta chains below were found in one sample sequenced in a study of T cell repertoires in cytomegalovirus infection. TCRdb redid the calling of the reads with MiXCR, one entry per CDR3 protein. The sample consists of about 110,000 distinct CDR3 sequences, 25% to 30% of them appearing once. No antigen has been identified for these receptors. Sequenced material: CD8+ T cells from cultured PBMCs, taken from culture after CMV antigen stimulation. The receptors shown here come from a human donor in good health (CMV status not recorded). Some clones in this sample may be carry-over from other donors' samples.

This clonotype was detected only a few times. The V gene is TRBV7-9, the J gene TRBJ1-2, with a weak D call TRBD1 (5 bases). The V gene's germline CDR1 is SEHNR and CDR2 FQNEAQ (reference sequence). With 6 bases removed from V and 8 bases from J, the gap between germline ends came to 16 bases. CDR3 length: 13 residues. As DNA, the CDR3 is TGTGCCAGCAGTTTACAAGGCCGGGGGGGCTACACCTTC. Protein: CASSLQGRGGYTF.

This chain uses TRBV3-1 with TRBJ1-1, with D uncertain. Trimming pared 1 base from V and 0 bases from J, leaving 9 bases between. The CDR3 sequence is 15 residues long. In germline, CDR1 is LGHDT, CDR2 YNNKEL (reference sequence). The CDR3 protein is CASSQVRQLNTEAFF. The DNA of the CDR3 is TGTGCCAGCAGCCAAGTACGTCAGTTGAACACTGAAGCTTTCTTT.

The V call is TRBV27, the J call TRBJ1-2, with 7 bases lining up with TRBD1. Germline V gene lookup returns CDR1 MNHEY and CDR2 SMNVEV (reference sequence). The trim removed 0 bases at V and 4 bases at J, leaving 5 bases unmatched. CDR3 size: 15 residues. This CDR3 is CASSLSKGAGYGYTF. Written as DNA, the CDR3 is TGTGCCAGCAGTTTATCAAAGGGGGCGGGCTATGGCTACACCTTC.

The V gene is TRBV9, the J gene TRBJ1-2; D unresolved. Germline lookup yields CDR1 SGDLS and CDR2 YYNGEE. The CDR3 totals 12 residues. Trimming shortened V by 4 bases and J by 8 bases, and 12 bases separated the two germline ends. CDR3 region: CASSPSPGGYTF. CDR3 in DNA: TGTGCCAGCAGCCCGAGCCCGGGGGGCTACACCTTC.

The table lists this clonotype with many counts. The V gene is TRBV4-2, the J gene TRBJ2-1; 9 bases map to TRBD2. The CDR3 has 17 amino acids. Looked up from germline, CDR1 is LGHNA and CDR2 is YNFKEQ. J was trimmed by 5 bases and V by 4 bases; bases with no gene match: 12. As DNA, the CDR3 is TGTGCCAGCAGCCCCGGACGCGGGACTAGCCTTGACAATGAGCAGTTCTTC. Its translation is CASSPGRGTSLDNEQFF.

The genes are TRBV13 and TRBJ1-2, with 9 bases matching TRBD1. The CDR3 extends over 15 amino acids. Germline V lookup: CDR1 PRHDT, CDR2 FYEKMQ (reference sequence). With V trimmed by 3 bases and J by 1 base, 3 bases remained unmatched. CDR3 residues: CASSFTGGDNYGYTF. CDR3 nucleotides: TGTGCCAGCAGCTTCACAGGGGGCGATAACTATGGCTACACCTTC.

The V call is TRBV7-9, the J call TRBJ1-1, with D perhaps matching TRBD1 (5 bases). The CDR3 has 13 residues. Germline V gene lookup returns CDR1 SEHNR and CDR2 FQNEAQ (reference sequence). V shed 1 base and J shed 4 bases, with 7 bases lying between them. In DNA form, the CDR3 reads TGTGCCAGCAGCTTAGAGGGGCCCACTGAAGCTTTCTTT. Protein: CASSLEGPTEAFF.

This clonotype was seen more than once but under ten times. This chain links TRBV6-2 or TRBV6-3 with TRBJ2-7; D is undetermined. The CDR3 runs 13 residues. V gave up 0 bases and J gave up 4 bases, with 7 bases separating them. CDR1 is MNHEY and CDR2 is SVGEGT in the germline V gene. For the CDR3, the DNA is TGTGCCAGCAGTTACTCTCCCACATACGAGCAGTACTTC. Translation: CASSYSPTYEQYF.

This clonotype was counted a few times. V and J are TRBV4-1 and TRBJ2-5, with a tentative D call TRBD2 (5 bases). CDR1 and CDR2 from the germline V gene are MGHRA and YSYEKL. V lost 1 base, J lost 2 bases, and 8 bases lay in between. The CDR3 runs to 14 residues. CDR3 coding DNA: TGCGCCAGCAGCCAAGGGCCGGGGCAAGAGACCCAGTACTTC. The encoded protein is CASSQGPGQETQYF.

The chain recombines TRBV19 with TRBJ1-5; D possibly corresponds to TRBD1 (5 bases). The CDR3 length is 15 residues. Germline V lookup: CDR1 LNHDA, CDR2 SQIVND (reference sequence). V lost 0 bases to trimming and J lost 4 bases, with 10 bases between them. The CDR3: CASSIDDRANQPQHF. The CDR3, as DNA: TGTGCCAGTAGTATAGACGACAGAGCAAATCAGCCCCAGCATTTT.

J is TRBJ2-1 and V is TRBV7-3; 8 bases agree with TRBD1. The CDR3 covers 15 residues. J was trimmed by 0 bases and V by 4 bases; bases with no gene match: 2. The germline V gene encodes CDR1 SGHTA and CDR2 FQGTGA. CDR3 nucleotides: TGTGCCAGCAGCTCGGACAGGGCCTCCTACAATGAGCAGTTCTTC. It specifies CASSSDRASYNEQFF.

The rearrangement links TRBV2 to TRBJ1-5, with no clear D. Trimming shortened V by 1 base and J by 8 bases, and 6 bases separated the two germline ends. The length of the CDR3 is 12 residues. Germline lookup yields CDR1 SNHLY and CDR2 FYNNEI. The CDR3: CASSEVKEPQHF. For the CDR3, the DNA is TGTGCCAGCAGTGAAGTCAAGGAGCCCCAGCATTTT.

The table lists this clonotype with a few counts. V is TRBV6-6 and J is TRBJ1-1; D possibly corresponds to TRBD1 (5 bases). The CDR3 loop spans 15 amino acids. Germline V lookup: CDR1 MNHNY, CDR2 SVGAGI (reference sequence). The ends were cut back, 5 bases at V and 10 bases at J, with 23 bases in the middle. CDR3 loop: CASSRQGAIVRGAFF. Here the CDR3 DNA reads TGTGCCAGCAGTCGACAAGGGGCTATCGTAAGGGGAGCTTTCTTT.

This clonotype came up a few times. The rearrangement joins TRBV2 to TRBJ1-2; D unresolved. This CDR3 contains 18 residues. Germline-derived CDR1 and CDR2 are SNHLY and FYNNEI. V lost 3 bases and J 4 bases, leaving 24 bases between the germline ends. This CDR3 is CASSDLPDGIFFIYGYTF. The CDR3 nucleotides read TGTGCCAGCAGTGACCTCCCGGACGGAATCTTTTTTATCTATGGCTACACCTTC.

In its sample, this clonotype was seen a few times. In DNA form, the CDR3 reads TGTGCCAGCAGCTGGGACGGAGTCTCTGGAAACACCATATATTTT. Amino acids: CASSWDGVSGNTIYF. V gene TRBV7-9 combines with J gene TRBJ1-3; perhaps TRBD1 as D (5 bases). This CDR3 is 15 amino acids long. The V and J ends lost 4 bases and 0 bases respectively, with 10 bases between them. Germline CDR1 and CDR2: SEHNR and FQNEAQ (reference sequence).

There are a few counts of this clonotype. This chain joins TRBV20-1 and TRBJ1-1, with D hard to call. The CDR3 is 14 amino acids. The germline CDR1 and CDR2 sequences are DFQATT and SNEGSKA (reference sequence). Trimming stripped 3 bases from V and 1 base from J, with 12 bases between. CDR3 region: CSASPQTKNTEAFF. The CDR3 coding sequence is TGCAGTGCTAGCCCACAGACCAAGAACACTGAAGCTTTCTTT.

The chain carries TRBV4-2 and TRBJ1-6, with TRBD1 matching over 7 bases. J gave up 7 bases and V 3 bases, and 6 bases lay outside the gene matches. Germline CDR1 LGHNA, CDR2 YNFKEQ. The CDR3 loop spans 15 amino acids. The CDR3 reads CASSQGRGVNSPLHF. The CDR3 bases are TGTGCCAGCAGCCAGGGCAGGGGGGTCAATTCACCCCTCCACTTT.

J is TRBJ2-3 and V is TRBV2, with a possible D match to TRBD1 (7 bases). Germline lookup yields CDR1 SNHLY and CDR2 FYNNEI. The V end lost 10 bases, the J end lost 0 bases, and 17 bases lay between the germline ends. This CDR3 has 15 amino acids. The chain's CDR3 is CANKGRGTSTDTQYF. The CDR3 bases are TGTGCCAACAAGGGCAGGGGGACTAGCACAGATACGCAGTATTTT. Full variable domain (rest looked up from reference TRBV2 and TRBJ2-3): EPEVTQTPSHQVTQMGQEVILRCVPISNHLYFYWYRQILGQKVEFLVSFYNNEISEKSEIFDDQFSVERPDGSNFTLKIRSTKLEDSAMYFCANKGRGTSTDTQYFGPGTRLTVL.

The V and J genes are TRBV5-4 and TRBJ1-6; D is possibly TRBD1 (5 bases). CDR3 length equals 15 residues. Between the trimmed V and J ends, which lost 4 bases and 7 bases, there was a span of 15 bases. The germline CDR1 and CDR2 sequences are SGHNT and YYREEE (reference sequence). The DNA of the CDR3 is TGTGCCAGCAGCCCATTCGGACAAAAAAATTCACCCCTCCACTTT. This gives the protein CASSPFGQKNSPLHF.

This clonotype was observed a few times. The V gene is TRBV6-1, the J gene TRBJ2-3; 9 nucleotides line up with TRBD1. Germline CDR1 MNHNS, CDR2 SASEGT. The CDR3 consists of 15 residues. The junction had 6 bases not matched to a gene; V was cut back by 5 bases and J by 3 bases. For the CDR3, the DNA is TGTGCCAGCAGTCGGACAGGGGCTCAAACAGATACGCAGTATTTT. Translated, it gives CASSRTGAQTDTQYF.

The CDR3 nucleotides read TGTGCCAGCAGCTTAGAGGTCATGACAGGGGGCGCGGAGACCCAGTACTTC. Encoded protein: CASSLEVMTGGAETQYF. The chain is built from TRBV7-3 and TRBJ2-5; 10 bases agree with TRBD1. CDR1 is SGHTA, CDR2 FQGTGA, per germline. J gave up 5 bases and V 2 bases, and 11 bases lay outside the gene matches. The CDR3 extends over 17 amino acids.

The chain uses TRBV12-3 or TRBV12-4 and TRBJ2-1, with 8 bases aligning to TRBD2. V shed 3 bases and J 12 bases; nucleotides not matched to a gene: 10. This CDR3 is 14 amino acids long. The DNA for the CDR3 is TGTGCCAGCAGTTTTGGCGGGGGGTCCTCGGGGCAGTTCTTC. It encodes CASSFGGGSSGQFF.

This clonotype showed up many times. Written as DNA, the CDR3 is TGTGCCAGCAGTTTAGCAAGAAGCGGTACTGAAGCTTTCTTT. Amino acids: CASSLARSGTEAFF. The chain has TRBV12-3 or TRBV12-4 and TRBJ1-1; D gene uncertain. V lost 0 bases, J lost 5 bases, and 10 bases lay in between. The CDR3 runs to 14 residues.

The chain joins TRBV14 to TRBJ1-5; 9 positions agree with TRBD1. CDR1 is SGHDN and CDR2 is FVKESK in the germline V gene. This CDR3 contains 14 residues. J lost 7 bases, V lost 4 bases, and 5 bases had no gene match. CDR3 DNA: TGTGCCAGCAGCCCGGGGACAGGGTGGCAGCCCCAGCATTTT. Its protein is CASSPGTGWQPQHF. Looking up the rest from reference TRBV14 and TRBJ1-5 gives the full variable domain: EAGVTQFPSHSVIEKGQTVTLRCDPISGHDNLYWYRRVMGKEIKFLLHFVKESKQDESGMPNNRFLAERTGGTYSTLKVQPAELEDSGVYFCASSPGTGWQPQHFGDGTRLSIL.

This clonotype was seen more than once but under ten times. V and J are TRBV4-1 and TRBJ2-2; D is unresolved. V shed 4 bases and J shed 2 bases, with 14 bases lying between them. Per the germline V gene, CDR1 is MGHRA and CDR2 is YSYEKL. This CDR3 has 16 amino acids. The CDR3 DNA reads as TGCGCCAGCAGCCTCCCCGGAACCCCCAACACCGGGGAGCTGTTTTTT. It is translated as CASSLPGTPNTGELFF.

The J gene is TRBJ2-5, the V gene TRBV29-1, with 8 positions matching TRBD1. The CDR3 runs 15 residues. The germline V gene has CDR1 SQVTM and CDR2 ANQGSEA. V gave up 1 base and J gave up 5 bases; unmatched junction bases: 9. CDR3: CSVEVWQGALETQYF. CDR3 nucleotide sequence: TGCAGCGTTGAAGTCTGGCAGGGGGCATTGGAGACCCAGTACTTC.